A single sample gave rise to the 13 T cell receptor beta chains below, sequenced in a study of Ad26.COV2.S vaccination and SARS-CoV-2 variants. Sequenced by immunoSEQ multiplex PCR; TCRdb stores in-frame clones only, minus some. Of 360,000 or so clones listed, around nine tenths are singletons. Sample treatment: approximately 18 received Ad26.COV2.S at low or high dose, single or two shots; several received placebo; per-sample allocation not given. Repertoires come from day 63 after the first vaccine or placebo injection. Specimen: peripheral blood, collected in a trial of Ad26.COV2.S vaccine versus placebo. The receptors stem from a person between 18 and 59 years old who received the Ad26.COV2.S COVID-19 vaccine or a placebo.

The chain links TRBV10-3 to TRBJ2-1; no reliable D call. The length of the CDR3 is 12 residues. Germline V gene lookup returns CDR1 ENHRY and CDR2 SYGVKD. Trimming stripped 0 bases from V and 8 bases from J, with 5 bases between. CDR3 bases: TGTGCCATCAGTGAGTCGGCGCATGAGCAGTTCTTC. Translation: CAISESAHEQFF.

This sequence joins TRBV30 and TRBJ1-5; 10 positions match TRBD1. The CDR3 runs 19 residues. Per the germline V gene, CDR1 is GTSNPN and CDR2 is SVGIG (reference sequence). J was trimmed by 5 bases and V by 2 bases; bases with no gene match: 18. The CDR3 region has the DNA TGTGCCTGGAGTCGGCCGTGGGGACAGGGGTTTGTCGGCGATCAGCCCCAGCATTTT. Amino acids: CAWSRPWGQGFVGDQPQHF. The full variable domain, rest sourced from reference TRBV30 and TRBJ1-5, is SQTIHQWPATLVQPVGSPLSLECTVEGTSNPNLYWYRQAAGRGLQLLFYSVGIGQISSEVPQNLSASRPQDRQFILSSKKLLLSDSGFYLCAWSRPWGQGFVGDQPQHFGDGTRLSIL.

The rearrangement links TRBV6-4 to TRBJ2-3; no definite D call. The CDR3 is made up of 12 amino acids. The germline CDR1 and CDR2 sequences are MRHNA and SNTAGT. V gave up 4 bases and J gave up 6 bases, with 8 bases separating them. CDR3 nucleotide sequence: TGTGCCAGCAGTGCTTCCGGCGATACGCAGTATTTT. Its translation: CASSASGDTQYF.

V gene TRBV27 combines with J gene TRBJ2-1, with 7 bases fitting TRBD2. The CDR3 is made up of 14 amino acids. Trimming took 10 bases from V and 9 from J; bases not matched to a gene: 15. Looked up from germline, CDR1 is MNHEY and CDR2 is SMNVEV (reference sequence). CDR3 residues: CATSGWAGVSEQFF. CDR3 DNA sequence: TGTGCCACCTCGGGGTGGGCGGGAGTCAGTGAGCAGTTCTTC.

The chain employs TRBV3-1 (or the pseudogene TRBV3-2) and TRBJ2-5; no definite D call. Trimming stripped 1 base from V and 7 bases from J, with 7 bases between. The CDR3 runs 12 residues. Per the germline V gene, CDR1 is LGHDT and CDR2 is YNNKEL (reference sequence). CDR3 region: CASSQGRRTQYF. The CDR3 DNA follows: TGTGCCAGCAGCCAAGGCCGTAGGACCCAGTACTTC.

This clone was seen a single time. This CDR3 reads CASSPRGGGGLNEQFF. DNA of the CDR3: TGTGCCAGCAGTCCCCGGGGGGGAGGGGGGCTGAATGAGCAGTTCTTC. The rearrangement links TRBV25-1 to TRBJ2-1; 8 bases agree with TRBD2. Trimming at V came to 5 bases and at J to 7 bases, leaving 13 bases not matched to a gene. Germline assignment: CDR1 MGHDK and CDR2 SYGVNS. This CDR3 spans 16 amino acids.

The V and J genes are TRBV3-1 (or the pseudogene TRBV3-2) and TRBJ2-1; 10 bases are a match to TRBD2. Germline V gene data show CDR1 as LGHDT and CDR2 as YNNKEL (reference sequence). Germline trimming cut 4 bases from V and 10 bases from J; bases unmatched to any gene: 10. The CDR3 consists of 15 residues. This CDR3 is CASSLSGRAKEEQFF. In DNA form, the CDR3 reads TGTGCCAGCAGCCTAAGCGGGAGGGCCAAAGAAGAGCAGTTCTTC.

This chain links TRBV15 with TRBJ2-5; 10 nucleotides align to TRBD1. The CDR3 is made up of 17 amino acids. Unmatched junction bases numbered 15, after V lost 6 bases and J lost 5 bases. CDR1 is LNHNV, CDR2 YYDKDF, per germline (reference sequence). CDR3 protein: CATRASPGTGVRETQYF. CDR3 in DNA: TGTGCCACCAGAGCCTCTCCCGGGACAGGGGTGAGGGAGACCCAGTACTTC.

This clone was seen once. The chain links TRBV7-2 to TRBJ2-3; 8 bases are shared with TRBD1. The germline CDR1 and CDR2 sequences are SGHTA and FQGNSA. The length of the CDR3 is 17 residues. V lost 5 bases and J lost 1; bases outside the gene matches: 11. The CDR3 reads CASSPRTGTVGTDTQYF. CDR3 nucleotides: TGTGCCAGCAGCCCCCGGACAGGGACGGTTGGCACAGATACGCAGTATTTT.

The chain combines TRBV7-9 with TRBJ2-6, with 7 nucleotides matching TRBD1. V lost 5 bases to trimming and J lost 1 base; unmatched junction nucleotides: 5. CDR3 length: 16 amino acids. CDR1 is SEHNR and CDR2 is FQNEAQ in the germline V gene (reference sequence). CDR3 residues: CASSRSQGSGANVLTF. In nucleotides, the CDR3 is TGTGCCAGCAGCCGATCACAGGGGTCTGGGGCCAACGTCCTGACTTTC.

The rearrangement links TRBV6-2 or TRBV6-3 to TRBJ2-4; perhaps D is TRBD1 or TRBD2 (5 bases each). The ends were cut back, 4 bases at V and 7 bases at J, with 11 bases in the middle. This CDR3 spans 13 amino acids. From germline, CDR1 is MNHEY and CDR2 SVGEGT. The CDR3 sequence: CASSWDGNNIQYF. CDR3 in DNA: TGTGCCAGCAGTTGGGACGGGAATAACATTCAGTACTTC.

The chain's CDR3 is CASRPSTDTQYF. The CDR3 DNA sequence: TGTGCCAGTAGACCGAGCACAGATACGCAGTATTTT. The chain has TRBV6-6 and TRBJ2-3; the D is unclear. The V gene's germline CDR1 is MNHNY and CDR2 SVGAGI (reference sequence). Between the trimmed V and J ends, which lost 9 bases and 0 bases, there was a span of 7 bases. This CDR3 has 12 residues.

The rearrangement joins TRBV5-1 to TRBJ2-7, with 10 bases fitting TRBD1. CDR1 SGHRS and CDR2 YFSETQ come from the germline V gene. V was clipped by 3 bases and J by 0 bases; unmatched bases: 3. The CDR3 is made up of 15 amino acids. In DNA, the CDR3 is TGCGCCAGCAGCTCGCGACAGGGGGCCTCCTACGAGCAGTACTTC. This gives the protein CASSSRQGASYEQYF.